The 26 T cell receptor beta chains presented below share a single source sample, sequenced in a study of response to subunit inactivated influenza vaccine. Via MiXCR, TCRdb re-called the RT-PCR reads, giving one row per CDR3 protein. This table holds 530,000 or so distinct CDR3 sequences, around 15% found once. Sequencing used PBMCs from blood, obtained about 12 days after vaccination. The receptors come from a man aged 50 to 59 who received an inactivated influenza vaccine.

The gene calls are TRBV4-2 and TRBJ2-2; the D is unclear. The CDR3 is 13 amino acids. V was clipped by 0 bases and J by 8 bases, with 7 bases between them. Germline V CDR1 and CDR2: LGHNA, YNFKEQ. The CDR3, as DNA: TGTGCCAGCAGCCAAGATTCGGGTGGGGAGCTGTTTTTT. It yields the protein CASSQDSGGELFF.

This clonotype was seen at least ten times. This sequence joins TRBV6-4 and TRBJ2-2; 9 bases agree with TRBD1. CDR3 length: 14 amino acids. V shed 6 bases, J shed 3 bases, and the junction held 2 bases outside the gene matches. The germline V gene encodes CDR1 MRHNA and CDR2 SNTAGT. CDR3 protein: CASRRTGDTGELFF. CDR3 nucleotides: TGTGCCAGCAGGAGGACAGGGGACACCGGGGAGCTGTTTTTT.

J is TRBJ2-5 and V is TRBV6-5; 7 nucleotides align to TRBD2. The V segment lost 2 bases and the J segment 5 bases; nucleotides outside the gene matches: 11. The germline gives CDR1 MNHEY, CDR2 SVGAGI. The CDR3 extends over 16 amino acids. CDR3 amino acids: CASSYTPSGNPETQYF. CDR3 DNA: TGTGCCAGCAGTTACACCCCAAGCGGGAACCCCGAGACCCAGTACTTC.

There are many counts of this clonotype. The V call is TRBV7-9, the J call TRBJ2-1; 13 bases agree with TRBD2. Per germline, CDR1 SEHNR and CDR2 FQNEAQ (reference sequence). V was clipped by 5 bases and J by 6 bases; unmatched bases: 4. This CDR3 region has 15 residues. CDR3 coding DNA: TGTGCCAGCAGCGAGAGACTAGCGGGGGGCAATGAGCAGTTCTTC. Protein: CASSERLAGGNEQFF. The whole variable domain, remainder taken from reference TRBV7-9 and TRBJ2-1, is DTGVSQNPRHKITKRGQNVTFRCDPISEHNRLYWYRQTLGQGPEFLTYFQNEAQLEKSRLLSDRFSAERPKGSFSTLEIQRTEQGDSAMYLCASSERLAGGNEQFFGPGTRLTVL.

This clonotype was observed at least ten times. The rearrangement uses TRBV12-3 or TRBV12-4 and TRBJ2-7; D gene unclear. The V end was cut by 4 bases, the J end by 3 bases, with 13 bases between. There are 14 residues in the CDR3. In nucleotides, the CDR3 is TGTGCCAGCAGTTCCATAACAGCCTACTACGAGCAGTACTTC. Its translation: CASSSITAYYEQYF.

This clonotype was detected a few times. This chain uses TRBV7-8 with TRBJ1-5; D is possibly TRBD1 (6 bases). Trimming removed 4 bases at V and 3 bases at J, with 13 bases between. Germline V gene data show CDR1 as SGHVS and CDR2 as FQNEAQ. This CDR3 spans 15 amino acids. The CDR3 coding sequence is TGTGCCAGCAGCTCCTACAGGGAACCCAATCAGCCCCAGCATTTT. It translates to CASSSYREPNQPQHF.

This clonotype was found a few times. The genes are TRBV6-1 and TRBJ1-2; D remains unclear. Germline CDR1 is MNHNS and CDR2 is SASEGT. V was pared by 6 bases and J by 6 bases, with 17 bases between. The CDR3 has 14 residues. The CDR3: CASRAGQSRDGYTF. CDR3 bases: TGTGCCAGCAGGGCCGGGCAGAGTCGTGATGGCTACACCTTC.

The V gene is TRBV10-3, the J gene TRBJ2-6, with 11 bases identical to TRBD2. Germline values: CDR1 ENHRY, CDR2 SYGVKD. This CDR3 is 18 amino acids long. The J segment lost 0 bases and the V segment lost 6 bases, leaving 7 bases of the junction unmatched. The DNA for the CDR3 is TGTGCCATCAGAGGTGGGACTAGCGGTAACTCTGGGGCCAACGTCCTGACTTTC. Translated, it gives CAIRGGTSGNSGANVLTF.

This clonotype was picked up a small number of times. The chain links TRBV15 to TRBJ1-5; D gene ambiguous. V was cut by 0 bases and J by 11 bases, with 11 bases left in between. The CDR3 extends over 13 amino acids. CDR1 LNHNV and CDR2 YYDKDF come from the germline V gene (reference sequence). CDR3 in DNA: TGTGCCACCAGCAGAGAAGGGCAGGCAACCCAGCATTTT. It codes for CATSREGQATQHF. The full variable domain, completed using reference TRBV15 and TRBJ1-5, is DAMVIQNPRYQVTQFGKPVTLSCSQTLNHNVMYWYQQKSSQAPKLLFHYYDKDFNNEADTPDNFQSRRPNTSFCFLDIRSPGLGDTAMYLCATSREGQATQHFGDGTRLSIL.

The genes are TRBV18 and TRBJ2-7; D tentatively reads TRBD1 or TRBD2 (5 bases each). CDR1 KGHSH and CDR2 LQKENI come from the germline V gene. The CDR3 is 16 residues long. Trimming cost V 6 bases and J 0 bases, with 18 bases left between them. The CDR3 sequence is CASSDKLLGYSYEQYF. CDR3 DNA: TGTGCCAGCTCGGACAAGCTACTAGGGTACTCCTACGAGCAGTACTTC.

This clonotype was observed at least ten times. The rearrangement uses TRBV30 and TRBJ1-1; D is perhaps TRBD1 (5 bases). The CDR3 is 14 residues long. Looked up from germline, CDR1 is GTSNPN and CDR2 is SVGIG (reference sequence). Trimming shortened V by 4 bases and J by 2 bases, and 14 bases separated the two germline ends. The chain's CDR3 is CAWTPRTPNTEAFF. DNA for the CDR3: TGTGCCTGGACACCAAGGACACCCAACACTGAAGCTTTCTTT.

The chain combines TRBV6-2 or TRBV6-3 with TRBJ2-1; D possibly corresponds to TRBD2 (6 bases). Germline values: CDR1 MNHEY, CDR2 SVGEGT. V was pared by 8 bases and J by 0 bases, with 29 bases between. This CDR3 is 20 amino acids long. CDR3 nucleotides: TGTGCCAGCCAACAAGAGTTGGGGAGGTTGAGTGTAAGCTCCTACAATGAGCAGTTCTTC. It specifies CASQQELGRLSVSSYNEQFF.

This chain links TRBV12-3 or TRBV12-4 with TRBJ1-1; 9 bases are shared with TRBD1. The CDR3 has 15 residues. Germline trimming cut 6 bases from V and 1 base from J; bases unmatched to any gene: 6. Here the CDR3 reads CASSPQGQGNTEAFF. The CDR3 DNA reads as TGTGCCAGCAGCCCCCAGGGACAGGGGAACACTGAAGCTTTCTTT.

CDR3 sequence: CASSQDLGASSGANVLTF. Here the CDR3 DNA reads TGCGCCAGCAGCCAAGATTTGGGGGCCAGCTCTGGGGCCAACGTCCTGACTTTC. The chain joins TRBV4-3 to TRBJ2-6; a weak D match, TRBD1 (6 bases). The CDR3 contains 18 residues. The germline CDR1 and CDR2 sequences are LGHNA and YSLEER. The V and J ends lost 0 bases and 0 bases respectively, with 12 bases between them.

This clonotype was counted a few times. J is TRBJ1-6 and V is TRBV20-1; TRBD1 might be the D (6 bases). From germline, CDR1 is DFQATT and CDR2 SNEGSKA (reference sequence). The V end was cut by 6 bases, the J end by 16 bases, with 16 bases between. The length of the CDR3 is 11 residues. The CDR3 reads CSAQEGQPLHF. CDR3 DNA sequence: TGCAGTGCACAAGAAGGACAGCCTCTCCACTTT.

The chain combines TRBV6-2 or TRBV6-3 with TRBJ2-3; perhaps TRBD2 as D (5 bases). V was pared by 3 bases and J by 4 bases, with 8 bases between. This CDR3 spans 13 amino acids. Per germline, CDR1 MNHEY and CDR2 SVGEGT. This CDR3 reads CASSYVRADTQYF. CDR3 DNA sequence: TGTGCCAGCAGTTATGTGAGGGCAGATACGCAGTATTTT.

There are a few counts of this clonotype. The chain is built from TRBV5-8 and TRBJ1-2, with 8 bases matching TRBD1. The CDR3 spans 13 residues. CDR1 is SGHTS and CDR2 is YDEGEE in the germline V gene. The trim removed 4 bases at V and 3 bases at J, leaving 2 bases unmatched. Here the CDR3 DNA reads TGTGCCAGCAGCCGACAGGGGTACTATGGCTACACCTTC. Translation: CASSRQGYYGYTF.

This clonotype was seen a few times. The chain combines TRBV4-2 with TRBJ2-5; D gene ambiguous. Trimming removed 0 bases from V and 2 bases from J, with 10 bases in between. This CDR3 comprises 15 residues. The germline gives CDR1 LGHNA, CDR2 YNFKEQ. CDR3 in amino acids: CASSQDRWGQETQYF. The CDR3 DNA reads as TGTGCCAGCAGCCAAGATAGGTGGGGACAAGAGACCCAGTACTTC.

The chain joins TRBV25-1 to TRBJ1-5; tentatively, D is TRBD1 (6 bases). The germline CDR1 and CDR2 sequences are MGHDK and SYGVNS. V was trimmed by 3 bases and J by 9 bases, leaving 12 bases between them. This CDR3 has 13 residues. This CDR3 is CASSETGLTPQHF. CDR3 DNA: TGTGCCAGCAGTGAGACAGGCCTTACGCCCCAGCATTTT.

The V call is TRBV5-1, the J call TRBJ2-7; perhaps TRBD1 as D (7 bases). V was clipped by 1 base and J by 6 bases, with 14 bases between them. This CDR3 is built from 14 residues. CDR1 SGHRS and CDR2 YFSETQ come from the germline V gene. CDR3 sequence (DNA): TGCGCCAGCAGCTTGTCAGGGGGGCATTCCGAGCAGTACTTC. This gives the protein CASSLSGGHSEQYF.

This clonotype has just a few counts. V gene TRBV7-9 combines with J gene TRBJ2-2; 8 bases line up with TRBD2. Germline V gene data show CDR1 as SEHNR and CDR2 as FQNEAQ (reference sequence). Trimming at V came to 4 bases and at J to 1 base, leaving 5 bases not matched to a gene. The CDR3 has 16 amino acids. The CDR3 here is CASSSPAGGNTGELFF. The CDR3 coding sequence is TGTGCCAGCAGCTCGCCCGCGGGAGGGAACACCGGGGAGCTGTTTTTT.

This clonotype was detected only a few times. This chain connects TRBV7-2 to TRBJ2-2; tentatively, D is TRBD1 (6 bases). The V and J ends lost 5 bases and 3 bases respectively, with 10 bases between them. Germline-derived CDR1 and CDR2 are SGHTA and FQGNSA. This CDR3 has 14 amino acids. Here the CDR3 reads CASSIYRDTGELFF. The CDR3 DNA is TGTGCCAGCAGCATATACAGGGACACCGGGGAGCTGTTTTTT.

Concerning this clonotype itself: The CDR3 carries no conserved terminal phenylalanine or tryptophan, so it likely arises from a read error. CDR3 nucleotide sequence: TGCAGTGCTAGAGGGGTCCGCCTAGCGGGGGGCGAGCAAGAGACCCAGTACTCC. It is translated as CSARGVRLAGGEQETQYS. This rearrangement joins TRBV20-1 to TRBJ2-5; 11 nucleotides align to TRBD2. This CDR3 contains 18 residues. Trimming at V came to 1 base and at J to 2 bases, leaving 12 bases not matched to a gene. Germline V lookup: CDR1 DFQATT, CDR2 SNEGSKA (reference sequence).

Only a few counts were recorded for this clonotype. The CDR3 region has the DNA TGCAGTGCTAAGCTAGGGATCCCGGGGGAAAAACTGTTTTTT. Its protein is CSAKLGIPGEKLFF. The V and J genes are TRBV20-1 and TRBJ1-4; the D is unclear. The germline V and J ends were trimmed by 4 bases and 8 bases, with 17 bases remaining between them. The CDR3 loop spans 14 amino acids. Looked up from germline, CDR1 is DFQATT and CDR2 is SNEGSKA (reference sequence).

The rearrangement uses TRBV29-1 and TRBJ1-1; tentative D call: TRBD1 (5 bases). This CDR3 spans 11 amino acids. The V gene's germline CDR1 is SQVTM and CDR2 ANQGSEA. V shed 4 bases and J shed 4 bases, with 7 bases lying between them. The CDR3 bases are TGCAGCGTTGGGGGGTTCACTGAAGCTTTCTTT. Its translation: CSVGGFTEAFF.

V usage is TRBV28 and J usage is TRBJ2-1; the D gene is possibly TRBD1 (6 bases). The V and J ends lost 4 bases and 0 bases respectively, with 16 bases between them. This CDR3 contains 17 residues. Germline V CDR1 and CDR2: MDHEN, SYDVKM. CDR3 residues: CASSSPGTTSSYNEQFF. The CDR3 nucleotides are TGTGCCAGCAGTTCACCAGGGACAACGAGCTCCTACAATGAGCAGTTCTTC.